This T cell receptor beta chain comes out of a study of blood T cell repertoires in COVID-19. Overall study: Sites in the United States, Italy and Spain provided acute and convalescent COVID-19 samples. Sources were T cells, B-cell-depleted T cells, or PBMCs; the material itself was cDNA or gDNA.

In the study's own analysis: Reference gene primer amplification in the assay estimated nucleated cell counts. The repertoire was sequenced with immunoSEQ multiplex PCR; TCRdb's copy has only in-frame clones and lacks some. That table gives V, J and clone size, and the DNA gave D and trimming. The sample has 150,000 to 190,000 clones, under 90% seen once; the top ten hold about 0.5%. Deletions cut 1 base from V and 9 bases from J, with 10 bases between. There are 12 residues in the CDR3. Sequenced sample: peripheral blood. This sequence originates from a man between 60 and 75 years old with acute or convalescent COVID-19. The V and J genes are TRBV12-3 or TRBV12-4 and TRBJ2-7; possibly TRBD2 for D (6 bases). Here the CDR3 DNA reads TGTGCCAGCAGTTTAGATGGGAGGCGGCAGTACTTC. Amino acids: CASSLDGRRQYF.